This T cell receptor beta chain was recovered during a study of long-term antiretroviral therapy in people with HIV. Version v3.0 of the immunoSEQ assay was performed at survey level. The study targeted roughly 40,000-50,000 T-cell genomes per sample in sequencing. Some clones are missing from TCRdb's copy, which holds only in-frame ones; the method was immunoSEQ multiplex PCR. The sample yields under 20,000 clones, around 91% seen once. On this clone: Its matching antigen is unknown.

Whole-study results and caveats: Clones expanded before ART dominated the repertoire at all time points. When set beside controls, HIV repertoires had CDR3 length ranges that were narrower.

The United States was where all participants with HIV were treated. The TCR comes from a man aged 45-60 years with HIV. The sequenced sample was unsorted PBMCs, obtained 4.2 years after starting antiretroviral therapy.

CDR3 sequence reads: CAWSGEDEQFF. In nucleotides, the CDR3 is TGTGCCTGGTCGGGCGAGGATGAGCAGTTCTTC. The chain joins TRBV30 to TRBJ2-1; no clear D. CDR1 GTSNPN and CDR2 SVGIG come from the germline V gene (reference sequence). V was shortened by 5 bases and J by 8 bases, with 10 bases between the two germline ends. The CDR3 loop spans 11 amino acids.